This T cell receptor beta chain was captured by sequencing in a study of T cell responses to AZD1222 COVID-19 vaccine. Overall study context: Both about-4-week and about-12-week second-dose recipients were combined.

TCRdb's table, derived via immunoSEQ multiplex PCR, lists solely in-frame clones and lacks some. In the table there are about 85,000 clones, 86% of which are singletons. Trimming stripped 5 bases from V and 0 bases from J, with 8 bases between. CDR1 SGHAT and CDR2 FQNNGV come from the germline V gene. The CDR3 consists of 14 residues. The chain joins TRBV11-2 to TRBJ2-1; D possibly corresponds to TRBD2 (6 bases). This clonotype was obtained from an adult in good health. The material sequenced was peripheral blood, taken on day 0 of AZD1222 vaccination. The DNA for the CDR3 is TGTGCCAGCAGCGGGCGGGGCTCCTACAATGAGCAGTTCTTC. It encodes CASSGRGSYNEQFF.